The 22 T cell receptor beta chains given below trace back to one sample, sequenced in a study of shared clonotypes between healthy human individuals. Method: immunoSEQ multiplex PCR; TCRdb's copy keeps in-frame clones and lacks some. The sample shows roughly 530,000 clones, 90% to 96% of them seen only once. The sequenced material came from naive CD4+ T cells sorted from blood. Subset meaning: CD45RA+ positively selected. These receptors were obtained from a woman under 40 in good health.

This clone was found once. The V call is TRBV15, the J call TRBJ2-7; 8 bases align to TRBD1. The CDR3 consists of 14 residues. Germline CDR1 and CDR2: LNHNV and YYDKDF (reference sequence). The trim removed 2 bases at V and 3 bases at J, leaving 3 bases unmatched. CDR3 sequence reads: CATSRSQGGYEQYF. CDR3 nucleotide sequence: TGTGCCACCAGCAGATCACAGGGGGGCTACGAGCAGTACTTC.

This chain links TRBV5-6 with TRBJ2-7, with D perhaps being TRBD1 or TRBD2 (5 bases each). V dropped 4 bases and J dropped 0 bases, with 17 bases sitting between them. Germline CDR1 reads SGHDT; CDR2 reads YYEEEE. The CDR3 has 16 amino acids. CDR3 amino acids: CASSPLGAENSYEQYF. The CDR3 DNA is TGTGCCAGCAGCCCCCTCGGGGCGGAAAACTCCTACGAGCAGTACTTC.

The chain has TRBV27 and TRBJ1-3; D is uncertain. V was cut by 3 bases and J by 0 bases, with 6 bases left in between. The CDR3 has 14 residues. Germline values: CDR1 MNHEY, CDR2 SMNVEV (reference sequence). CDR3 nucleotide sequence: TGTGCCAGCAGTTTCAAGAGCTCTGGAAACACCATATATTTT. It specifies CASSFKSSGNTIYF.

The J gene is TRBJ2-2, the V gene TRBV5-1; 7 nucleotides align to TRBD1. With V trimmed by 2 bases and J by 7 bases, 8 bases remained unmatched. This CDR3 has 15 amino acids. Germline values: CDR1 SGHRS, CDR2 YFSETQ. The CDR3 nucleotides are TGCGCCAGCAGCTTACAGGGGAAAGAGAGCGGGGAGCTGTTTTTT. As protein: CASSLQGKESGELFF.

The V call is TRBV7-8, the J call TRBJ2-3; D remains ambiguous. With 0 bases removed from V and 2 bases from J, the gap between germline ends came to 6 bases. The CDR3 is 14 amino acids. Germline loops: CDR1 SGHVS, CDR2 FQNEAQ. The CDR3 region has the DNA TGTGCCAGCAGCTTAGCCGGGTTCACAGATACGCAGTATTTT. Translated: CASSLAGFTDTQYF.

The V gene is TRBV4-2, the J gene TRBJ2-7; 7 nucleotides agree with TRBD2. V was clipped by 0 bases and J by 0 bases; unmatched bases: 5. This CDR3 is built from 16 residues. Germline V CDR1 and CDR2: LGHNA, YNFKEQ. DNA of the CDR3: TGTGCCAGCAGCCAAGATTCTAGCGGACCCTCCTACGAGCAGTACTTC. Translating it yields CASSQDSSGPSYEQYF.

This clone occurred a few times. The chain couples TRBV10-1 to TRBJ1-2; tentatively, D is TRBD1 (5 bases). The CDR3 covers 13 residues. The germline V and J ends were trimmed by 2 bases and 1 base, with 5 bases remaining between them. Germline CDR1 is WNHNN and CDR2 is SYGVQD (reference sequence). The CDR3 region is CASSEDSNYGYTF. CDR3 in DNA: TGCGCCAGCAGTGAGGACAGTAACTATGGCTACACCTTC.

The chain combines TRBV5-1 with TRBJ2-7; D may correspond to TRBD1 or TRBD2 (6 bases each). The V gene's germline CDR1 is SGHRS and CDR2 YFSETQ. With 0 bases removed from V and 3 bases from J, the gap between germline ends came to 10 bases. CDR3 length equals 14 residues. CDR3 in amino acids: CASSLEGGFYEQYF. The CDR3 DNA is TGCGCCAGCAGCTTGGAGGGGGGTTTCTACGAGCAGTACTTC.

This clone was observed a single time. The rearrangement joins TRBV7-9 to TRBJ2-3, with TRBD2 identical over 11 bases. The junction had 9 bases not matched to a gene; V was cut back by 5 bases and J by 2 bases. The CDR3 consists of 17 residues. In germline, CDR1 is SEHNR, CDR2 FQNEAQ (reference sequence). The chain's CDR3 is CASSIGTSGGLTDTQYF. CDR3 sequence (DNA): TGTGCCAGCAGCATCGGGACTAGCGGAGGCCTCACAGATACGCAGTATTTT.

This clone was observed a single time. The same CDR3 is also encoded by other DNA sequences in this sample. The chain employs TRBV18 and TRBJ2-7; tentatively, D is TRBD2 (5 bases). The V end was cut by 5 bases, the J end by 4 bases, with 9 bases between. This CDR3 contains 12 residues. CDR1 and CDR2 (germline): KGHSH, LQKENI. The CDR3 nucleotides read TGTGCCAGCTCATCCGGACTTTACGAGCAGTACTTC. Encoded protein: CASSSGLYEQYF.

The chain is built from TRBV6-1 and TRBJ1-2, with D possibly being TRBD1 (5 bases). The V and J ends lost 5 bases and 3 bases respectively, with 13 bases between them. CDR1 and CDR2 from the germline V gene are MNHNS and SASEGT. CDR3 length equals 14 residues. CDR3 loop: CASSTQTDYYGYTF. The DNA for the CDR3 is TGTGCCAGCAGTACTCAGACAGATTACTATGGCTACACCTTC.

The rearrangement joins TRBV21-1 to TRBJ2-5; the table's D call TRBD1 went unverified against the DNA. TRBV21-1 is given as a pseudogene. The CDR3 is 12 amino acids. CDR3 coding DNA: TGTGCCAGAAAGACAGGGGGTGAGACCCAGTACTTC. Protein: CARKTGGETQYF.

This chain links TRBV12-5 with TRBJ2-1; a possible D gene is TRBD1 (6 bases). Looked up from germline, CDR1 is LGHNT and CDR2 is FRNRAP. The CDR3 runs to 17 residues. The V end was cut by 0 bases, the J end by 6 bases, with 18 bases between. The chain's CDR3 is CASGLVLTRGRTNEQFF. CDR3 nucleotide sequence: TGTGCTAGTGGTTTGGTGTTAACCAGGGGCCGCACCAATGAGCAGTTCTTC.

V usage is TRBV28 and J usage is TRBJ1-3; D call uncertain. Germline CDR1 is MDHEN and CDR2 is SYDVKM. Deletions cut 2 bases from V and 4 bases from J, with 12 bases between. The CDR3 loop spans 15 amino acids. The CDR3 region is CASSLGVSGGNTIYF. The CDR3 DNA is TGTGCCAGCAGTTTAGGGGTGTCGGGAGGAAACACCATATATTTT.

The CDR3 here is CASSLTGGPKNIQYF. Here the CDR3 DNA reads TGTGCCAGCAGCTTAACAGGGGGCCCCAAAAACATTCAGTACTTC. The J gene is TRBJ2-4, the V gene TRBV5-4, with TRBD1 identical over 9 bases. Unmatched junction bases numbered 2, after V lost 2 bases and J lost 2 bases. Germline CDR1 and CDR2: SGHNT and YYREEE (reference sequence). The CDR3 is 15 residues long.

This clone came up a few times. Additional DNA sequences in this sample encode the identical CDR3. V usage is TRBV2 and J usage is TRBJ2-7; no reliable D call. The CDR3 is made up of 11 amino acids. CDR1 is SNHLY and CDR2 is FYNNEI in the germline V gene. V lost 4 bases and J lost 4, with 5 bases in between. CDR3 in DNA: TGTGCCAGCAGTGGCAGTTACGAGCAGTACTTC. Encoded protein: CASSGSYEQYF.

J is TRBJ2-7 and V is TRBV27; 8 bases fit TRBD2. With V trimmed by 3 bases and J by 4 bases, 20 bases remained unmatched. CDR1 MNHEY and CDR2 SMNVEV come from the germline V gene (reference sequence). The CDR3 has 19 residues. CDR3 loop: CASSFQGGGLAGSSYEQYF. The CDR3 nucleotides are TGTGCCAGCAGTTTTCAGGGCGGCGGATTAGCGGGAAGCAGTTACGAGCAGTACTTC.

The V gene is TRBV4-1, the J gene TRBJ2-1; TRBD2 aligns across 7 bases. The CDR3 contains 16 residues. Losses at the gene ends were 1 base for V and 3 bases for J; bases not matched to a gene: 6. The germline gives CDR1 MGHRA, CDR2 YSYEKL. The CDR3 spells CASSQGLLADYNEQFF. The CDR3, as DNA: TGCGCCAGCAGCCAAGGACTCCTAGCGGACTACAATGAGCAGTTCTTC.

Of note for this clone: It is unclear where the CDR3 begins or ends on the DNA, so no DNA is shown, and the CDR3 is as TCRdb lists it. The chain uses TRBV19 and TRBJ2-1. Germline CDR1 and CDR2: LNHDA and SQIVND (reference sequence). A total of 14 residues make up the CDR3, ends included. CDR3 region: CASSGQSSYNEQFF.

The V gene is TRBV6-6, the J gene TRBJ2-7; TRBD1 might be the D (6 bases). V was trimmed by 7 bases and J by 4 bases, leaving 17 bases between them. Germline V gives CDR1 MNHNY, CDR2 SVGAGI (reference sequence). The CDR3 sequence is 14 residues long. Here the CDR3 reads CASKNPGTQYEQYF. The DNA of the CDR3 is TGTGCCAGCAAAAATCCCGGGACACAATACGAGCAGTACTTC.

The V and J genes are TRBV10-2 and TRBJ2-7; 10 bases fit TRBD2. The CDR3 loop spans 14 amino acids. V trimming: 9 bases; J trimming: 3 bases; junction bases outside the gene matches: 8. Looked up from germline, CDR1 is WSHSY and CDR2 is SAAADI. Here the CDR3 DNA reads TGCGCCAGTTCCCTACTAGCGGGACTCTACGAGCAGTACTTC. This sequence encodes CASSLLAGLYEQYF.

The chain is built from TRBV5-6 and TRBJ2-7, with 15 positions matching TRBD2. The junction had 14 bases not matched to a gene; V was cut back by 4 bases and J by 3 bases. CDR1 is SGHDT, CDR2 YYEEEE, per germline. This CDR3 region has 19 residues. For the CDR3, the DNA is TGTGCCAGCAGCCCGACCATCGGACTAGCGGGAGGGCGGCTCTACGAGCAGTACTTC. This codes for CASSPTIGLAGGRLYEQYF.